This is a list of T cell receptor beta chains from one sample in a study of beta chain features in type 1 diabetes. The method was immunoSEQ multiplex PCR; TCRdb's version includes in-frame clones alone and lacks a portion of them. This sample carries around 140,000 clones, less than 15% of them seen once, and the ten largest clones take about 1.3%. The source material was central memory CD4+ T cells from blood. The receptors were sampled from a young man with type 1 diabetes. CDR3s leave out the opening cysteine and the closing phenylalanine or tryptophan.

V gene,CDR3 protein
TRBV7-2,ASSHRQVQVTDTQY
TRBV7-6,ASSTRDDSYGYT
TRBV28,ASSLSATGVSYEQY
TRBV14,ASSRGGWNPNEQF
TRBV30,AWSVQGRGYNSPLH
TRBV9,ASTPGYGGRSYNEQF
TRBV5-1,ASSLLGQGVGGYT
TRBV4-1,ASSSQLGGEKLF
TRBV4-1,ASSQALNSGLSSYNEQF
TRBV7-9,ASSLASAGTDTQY
TRBV9,ASSPRTSGGPNEQY
TRBV2,ASNPNRDNGYT
TRBV10-3,AISQDEWGTEAF
TRBV7-9,ASSDLGTGNNEQF
TRBV2,ASSESRGSTDTQY
TRBV28,ARSSRQLQETQY
TRBV7-9,ASSLGLEQY
TRBV7-2,ASMRDRAENIQY
TRBV9,ASTKVPENTEAF
TRBV21-1,ASSSDDRGGQPQH
TRBV4-2,ASSQGGEGATGYT
TRBV7-2,ASSLAPGNTEAF
TRBV7-2,ASSLKRGAAYEQY
TRBV30,AWGRRSGNTIY
TRBV30,AYTSGSSGNTIY
TRBV6-6,ASSYLGDSYGYT
TRBV5-1,ASSPGGNYGYT
TRBV4-1,ASSQGQGVSYEQY
TRBV9,ASSVGPNYEQY
TRBV11-2,ASSSLGGEQF
TRBV18,ASSLQGLYEQY
TRBV5-4,ASSLNPYGYT
TRBV7-8,ASSLDASAYEQY
TRBV30,AWSARQGSTEAF
TRBV4-1,ASSQEGRGGNQPQH
TRBV20-1,SAFTDTQY
TRBV30,AWRRVSGANVLT
TRBV6-5,ASSWGGRDTEAF
TRBV10-3,ASGQGQSPLH
TRBV19,ASSMLAVKDTQY
TRBV4-1,ASSQEYRGGDTQY
TRBV5-1,ASAYRRGEAF
TRBV4-1,ASSRGRDSQETQY
TRBV5-1,ASSFGRDYEQY
TRBV5-4,ASSLPGLAYTGELF
TRBV30,AWGQDGGNTEAF
TRBV18,ASSQSRGLLLATEAF
TRBV7-6,ASSLRLAGKEEQY
TRBV10-2,ASSEQGGGAYEQY
TRBV30,AWSSNRGLNTEAF